The entry that follows covers one TCR beta chain sequence. This sample is part of a study of blood T cells in healthy people across ages. Combining a sample-barcoded 5' primer with a J-beta primer mix, a second PCR ran for roughly 6 to 11 cycles. MiXCR, applied by TCRdb to the 5' RACE reads, yields one record per CDR3 protein. This table has roughly 700,000 distinct CDR3 sequences, around half appearing once. The source of this sequence is a woman aged 55-69 years in good health. Input material: blood.

DNA of the CDR3: TGCAGCGTTGGACCAACAGGGTATGGGGACACTGAAGCTTTCTTT. Amino acid sequence: CSVGPTGYGDTEAFF. This chain joins TRBV29-1 and TRBJ1-1; possibly TRBD1 for D (6 bases). Germline assignment: CDR1 SQVTM and CDR2 ANQGSEA. The CDR3 contains 15 residues. V gave up 4 bases and J gave up 3 bases, with 18 bases separating them.